The 16 T cell receptor beta chains given below trace back to one sample, sequenced in a study of T cell repertoires in ileal Crohn's disease. Assay: immunoSEQ multiplex PCR; the TCRdb copy retains only in-frame clones and omits some. The data hold over 11,000 clones, with roughly 82% observed a single time. Material for sequencing was ileal tissue. The receptors were sampled from an adult with Crohn's disease.

This clone was found once. This chain links TRBV6-1 with TRBJ2-5; 7 positions match TRBD2. This CDR3 spans 13 amino acids. After removal of 6 bases from V and 5 bases from J, the junction contained 6 bases not matched to a gene. The germline V gene encodes CDR1 MNHNS and CDR2 SASEGT. The CDR3 DNA follows: TGTGCCAGCAGACAAGCGGGGACGGAGACCCAGTACTTC. Residues: CASRQAGTETQYF.

The rearrangement joins TRBV19 to TRBJ2-5; maybe TRBD2 (6 bases). Germline V gives CDR1 LNHDA, CDR2 SQIVND (reference sequence). CDR3 size: 12 residues. V was cut by 9 bases and J by 5 bases, with 13 bases left in between. The CDR3 DNA follows: TGTGCCAGCAGGAGGGCCGGGGAGACCCAGTACTTC. This encodes CASRRAGETQYF.

The chain carries TRBV9 and TRBJ1-2, with a possible D match to TRBD1 (6 bases). The germline V gene has CDR1 SGDLS and CDR2 YYNGEE. The CDR3 covers 16 residues. V shed 3 bases and J shed 4 bases, with 19 bases lying between them. CDR3 residues: CASSEWATGQIYGYTF. DNA for the CDR3: TGTGCCAGCAGCGAGTGGGCCACAGGGCAAATCTATGGCTACACCTTC. The full variable domain, rest sourced from reference TRBV9 and TRBJ1-2, is DSGVTQTPKHLITATGQRVTLRCSPRSGDLSVYWYQQSLDQGLQFLIQYYNGEERAKGNILERFSAQQFPDLHSELNLSSLELGDSALYFCASSEWATGQIYGYTFGSGTRLTVV.

The gene calls are TRBV11-2 and TRBJ1-2; D may be TRBD1 (6 bases). Per the germline V gene, CDR1 is SGHAT and CDR2 is FQNNGV. CDR3 size: 14 residues. V was shortened by 5 bases and J by 6 bases, with 16 bases between the two germline ends. DNA of the CDR3: TGTGCCAGCAGCCCAGTGGCACAGGGTCATGGCTACACCTTC. Amino acid sequence: CASSPVAQGHGYTF.

The chain has TRBV6-1 and TRBJ2-7, with D tentatively TRBD1 (5 bases). Trimming took off 8 bases at V and 0 bases at J, with 14 bases between the two ends. The CDR3 consists of 14 residues. Germline assignment: CDR1 MNHNS and CDR2 SASEGT. CDR3 residues: CASLGLLSSYEQYF. The CDR3 DNA reads as TGTGCCAGCCTGGGGCTCCTGAGCTCCTACGAGCAGTACTTC.

As DNA, the CDR3 is TGTGCCAGCAGCCTCCGACGACTAGCGGGAGGGGGAGATACGCAGTATTTT. Translation: CASSLRRLAGGGDTQYF. V is TRBV11-2 and J is TRBJ2-3, with 14 bases identical to TRBD2. Unmatched junction bases numbered 9, after V lost 5 bases and J lost 5 bases. The CDR3 has 17 residues. Per germline, CDR1 SGHAT and CDR2 FQNNGV.

The rearrangement uses TRBV5-1 and TRBJ1-1; maybe TRBD1 (6 bases). The CDR3 contains 16 residues. Between the trimmed V and J ends, which lost 5 bases and 1 base, there was a span of 18 bases. Germline V CDR1 and CDR2: SGHRS, YFSETQ. The CDR3 sequence: CASSQITGQGNTEAFF. CDR3 sequence (DNA): TGCGCCAGCAGTCAAATAACAGGGCAGGGGAACACTGAAGCTTTCTTT. The variable domain in full, completed from reference TRBV5-1 and TRBJ1-1, reads KAGVTQTPRYLIKTRGQQVTLSCSPISGHRSVSWYQQTPGQGLQFLFEYFSETQRNKGNFPGRFSGRQFSNSRSEMNVSTLELGDSALYLCASSQITGQGNTEAFFGQGTRLTVV.

The chain joins TRBV6-6 to TRBJ2-7; the match to TRBD2 covers 8 bases. Germline CDR1 and CDR2: MNHNY and SVGAGI (reference sequence). Losses at the gene ends were 6 bases for V and 4 bases for J; bases not matched to a gene: 14. The CDR3 loop spans 16 amino acids. CDR3 nucleotides: TGTGCCAGCAGCCACGTAGGGTGGCGGGAGGTGTACGAGCAGTACTTC. Residues: CASSHVGWREVYEQYF.

This chain uses TRBV6-6 with TRBJ2-5; 10 nucleotides agree with TRBD1. V was clipped by 4 bases and J by 5 bases; unmatched bases: 10. CDR3 length equals 16 residues. Germline assignment: CDR1 MNHNY and CDR2 SVGAGI (reference sequence). The CDR3 DNA sequence: TGTGCCAGCAGTTCCGGCGGGACAGGGGCGCTGGAGACCCAGTACTTC. It yields the protein CASSSGGTGALETQYF.

V and J are TRBV4-1 and TRBJ2-1; 7 bases fit TRBD2. The CDR3 has 14 residues. From germline, CDR1 is MGHRA and CDR2 YSYEKL. With 8 bases clipped from V and 8 bases from J, the junction kept 12 bases outside the gene matches. The CDR3 here is CASGGGLGVDEQFF. The CDR3 DNA reads as TGCGCCAGCGGAGGTGGACTAGGCGTCGATGAGCAGTTCTTC.

The chain carries TRBV5-6 and TRBJ2-7; 7 positions agree with TRBD1. This CDR3 contains 14 residues. Germline values: CDR1 SGHDT, CDR2 YYEEEE. J lost 2 bases, V lost 4 bases, and 6 bases had no gene match. CDR3 sequence reads: CASSNTGTAYEQYF. DNA for the CDR3: TGTGCCAGCAGCAATACCGGGACAGCCTACGAGCAGTACTTC.

This chain links TRBV9 with TRBJ1-3; 8 nucleotides agree with TRBD1. There are 15 residues in the CDR3. With 1 base clipped from V and 8 bases from J, the junction kept 8 bases outside the gene matches. The V gene's germline CDR1 is SGDLS and CDR2 YYNGEE. This CDR3 is CASSVNQGARDTIYF. In DNA form, the CDR3 reads TGTGCCAGCAGCGTAAATCAGGGGGCGCGGGACACCATATATTTT.

The chain links TRBV10-2 to TRBJ2-7, with D possibly being TRBD2 (7 bases). Germline loops: CDR1 WSHSY, CDR2 SAAADI. The V end was cut by 4 bases, the J end by 6 bases, with 13 bases between. This CDR3 has 13 residues. CDR3 nucleotide sequence: TGCGCCAGCAGTGTTGTCGGGGGGCGCGAGCAGTACTTC. Translation: CASSVVGGREQYF.

V and J are TRBV6-5 and TRBJ1-5; 7 bases are shared with TRBD1. Germline V lookup: CDR1 MNHEY, CDR2 SVGAGI. J lost 1 base, V lost 6 bases, and 6 bases had no gene match. The CDR3 is 15 amino acids. The chain's CDR3 is CASSAAGGSNQPQHF. CDR3 coding DNA: TGTGCCAGCAGCGCCGCAGGGGGAAGCAATCAGCCCCAGCATTTT.

For this clone: Other DNA sequences of this sample code for an identical CDR3. The V and J genes are TRBV9 and TRBJ1-4, with D perhaps TRBD1 (5 bases). This CDR3 has 14 residues. V was pared by 1 base and J by 3 bases, with 7 bases between. Germline V lookup: CDR1 SGDLS, CDR2 YYNGEE. The CDR3 loop is CASSVQGSNEKLFF. Written as DNA, the CDR3 is TGTGCCAGCAGCGTACAGGGTTCTAATGAAAAACTGTTTTTT.

The chain uses TRBV5-1 and TRBJ2-2; TRBD1 agrees at 7 bases. Unmatched junction bases numbered 7, after V lost 4 bases and J lost 1 base. CDR3 size: 16 residues. From germline, CDR1 is SGHRS and CDR2 YFSETQ. The CDR3 region is CASSGTGTVNTGELFF. CDR3 bases: TGCGCCAGCAGCGGAACCGGGACAGTGAACACCGGGGAGCTGTTTTTT.